The 13 T cell receptor beta chains reported below all come from one sample, sequenced in a study of regulatory T cells in long-lasting Graves disease. Arm-PCR of CDR3 regions and iRepertoire HTBI primers were the basis on which TCR beta libraries were built. TCRdb fed the multiplex PCR reads into MiXCR, producing one record per CDR3 protein. The data contain under 500,000 distinct CDR3 sequences, around 20% of them singletons. The time point is: persistent/refractory GD, antithyroid drugs over 5 years with positive TRAb. PBMC RNA was the source of the TCR library. The sample here was peripheral blood mononuclear cells (PBMCs), taken when the disease was refractory, from a patient treated with antithyroid drugs. The origin of the receptors is a female donor with Graves disease.

The rearrangement uses TRBV9 and TRBJ2-3; TRBD2 matches 7 bases. Germline CDR1 is SGDLS and CDR2 is YYNGEE. The length of the CDR3 is 15 residues. Unmatched junction bases numbered 3, after V lost 2 bases and J lost 0 bases. As DNA, the CDR3 is TGTGCCAGCAGCGTGAGCGGGGATAGCACAGATACGCAGTATTTT. It codes for CASSVSGDSTDTQYF.

This clonotype was found many times. The chain uses TRBV7-2 and TRBJ2-5; 8 bases align to TRBD1. The germline CDR1 and CDR2 sequences are SGHTA and FQGNSA. This CDR3 contains 15 residues. V was clipped by 2 bases and J by 4 bases; unmatched bases: 6. In DNA form, the CDR3 reads TGTGCCAGCAGCTTACAGGGGGCAGTAGGAGAGACCCAGTACTTC. Translated: CASSLQGAVGETQYF.

Many counts were recorded for this clonotype. V is TRBV7-2 and J is TRBJ2-7, with D possibly TRBD2 on 5 matching bases. The CDR3 is made up of 15 amino acids. Germline values: CDR1 SGHTA, CDR2 FQGNSA. The V end lost 2 bases, the J end lost 0 bases, and 11 bases lay between the germline ends. The CDR3 bases are TGTGCCAGCAGCTTATCGGGGAAATACTCCTACGAGCAGTACTTC. Protein product: CASSLSGKYSYEQYF.

The J gene is TRBJ2-1, the V gene TRBV20-1, with TRBD2 matching 10 bases. The V gene's germline CDR1 is DFQATT and CDR2 SNEGSKA (reference sequence). CDR3 length: 16 residues. Unmatched junction bases numbered 9, after V lost 1 base and J lost 6 bases. CDR3 sequence: CSARGLAGPEANEQFF. CDR3 nucleotides: TGCAGTGCTAGAGGACTAGCGGGTCCCGAGGCCAATGAGCAGTTCTTC.

The chain couples TRBV5-1 to TRBJ2-2; 7 nucleotides line up with TRBD2. Trimming at V came to 9 bases and at J to 0 bases, leaving 5 bases not matched to a gene. The CDR3 has 14 residues. Germline-derived CDR1 and CDR2 are SGHRS and YFSETQ. The CDR3, as DNA: TGCGCCACCGAGAGCGGGGCGAACACCGGGGAGCTGTTTTTT. It is translated as CATESGANTGELFF.

The chain couples TRBV3-2 to TRBJ2-5; the tabulated D call, TRBD2, remains unverified against the DNA. TRBV3-2 is listed as a pseudogene. The length of the CDR3 is 16 residues. Here the CDR3 reads CASSRRMLAGRETQYF. The CDR3 bases are TGTGCCAGCAGCCGCCGAATGCTAGCGGGTAGAGAGACCCAGTACTTC.

As to this clonotype: A much more abundant neighbour one base away suggests this may be a read error. The V and J genes are TRBV19 and TRBJ2-5; D is ambiguous. The germline V gene has CDR1 LNHDA and CDR2 SQIVND (reference sequence). V was cut by 3 bases and J by 5 bases, with 13 bases left in between. The CDR3 extends over 14 amino acids. CDR3 DNA: TGTGCCAGTAGTATTCGTGTTAGTCATGAGACCCAGTACTTC. Residues: CASSIRVSHETQYF.

The CDR3 nucleotides are TGTGCCAGTAGTTCCCCGGGACTAGAAGAGACCCAGTACTTC. Translation: CASSSPGLEETQYF. The V gene is TRBV19, the J gene TRBJ2-5, with TRBD2 matching 8 bases. CDR3 length: 14 amino acids. J gave up 3 bases and V 5 bases, and 5 bases lay outside the gene matches. The germline CDR1 and CDR2 sequences are LNHDA and SQIVND (reference sequence).

The V gene is TRBV15, the J gene TRBJ2-7, with 8 positions matching TRBD1. CDR3 size: 14 residues. CDR1 and CDR2 from the germline V gene are LNHNV and YYDKDF (reference sequence). Losses at the gene ends were 2 bases for V and 5 bases for J; bases not matched to a gene: 5. The CDR3 reads CATSRRTGLNEQYF. CDR3 in DNA: TGTGCCACCAGCAGACGGACAGGGTTAAACGAGCAGTACTTC.

This clonotype was observed many times. The chain recombines TRBV7-9 with TRBJ2-7, with 13 bases aligning to TRBD2. The CDR3 sequence is 15 residues long. Germline V gives CDR1 SEHNR, CDR2 FQNEAQ (reference sequence). V lost 4 bases and J lost 7; bases outside the gene matches: 7. The CDR3 DNA reads TGTGCCAGCAGCTACTCGGGACTAGCGGGATGGGAGCAGTACTTC. It encodes CASSYSGLAGWEQYF.

This clonotype was observed at least ten times. This chain joins TRBV20-1 and TRBJ2-5, with a weak D call TRBD1 (5 bases). V shed 0 bases and J shed 5 bases, with 13 bases lying between them. From germline, CDR1 is DFQATT and CDR2 SNEGSKA (reference sequence). This CDR3 is built from 14 residues. CDR3 sequence reads: CSARDYQGPETQYF. CDR3 nucleotides: TGCAGTGCTAGAGACTATCAGGGTCCCGAGACCCAGTACTTC.

This clonotype appeared many times. The chain employs TRBV12-3 or TRBV12-4 and TRBJ2-5, with TRBD2 identical over 8 bases. After removal of 7 bases from V and 0 bases from J, the junction contained 13 bases not matched to a gene. This CDR3 has 17 residues. The CDR3 region is CASILESVAGYQETQYF. CDR3 in DNA: TGTGCCAGCATTCTCGAGTCAGTAGCGGGGTACCAAGAGACCCAGTACTTC.

This clonotype has at least ten counts. The rearrangement joins TRBV6-1 to TRBJ1-2, with TRBD1 matching over 8 bases. This CDR3 is built from 15 residues. With 4 bases clipped from V and 4 bases from J, the junction kept 8 bases outside the gene matches. Looked up from germline, CDR1 is MNHNS and CDR2 is SASEGT. The CDR3 region has the DNA TGTGCCAGCAGTGCCCCAGGGGGCCGTCGCTATGGCTACACCTTC. This gives the protein CASSAPGGRRYGYTF.